The sequence of this TCR beta chain was determined in a study of T-cell reconstitution after alpha-beta-depleted transplantation in children (dated by TCRdb to the mid-2010s). Background for the entire study: Using TCR repertoire profiling, the study followed T-cell immune reconstitution in a quantitative way in children after TCRalphabeta/CD19-depleted allogeneic hematopoietic cell transplantation.

Germline trimming: 2 bases from V, 4 bases from J; junction bases outside gene matches: 4. CDR3 length: 17 amino acids, cysteine to phenylalanine. Just the 51-base CDR3 DNA is kept, in frame starting at base 1. The CDR1 and CDR2 encoded by the germline V gene (reference sequence) are PRHDT and FYEKMQ. This clonotype was observed once. No antigen is known for it. There are no base qualities to consult, and no much larger clone falls within one base. Library preparation employed PCR. Instrument used: Illumina HiSeq 2500. TCR library preparation used molecular barcoding, with unique molecular identifiers applied to normalize quantification of the TCRbeta repertoire. TCRdb reran the public reads through fastp at Q25 and MiXCR, keeping productive beta chains. Every CDR3 protein is listed once, alongside the most common genes and DNA of its rows. For this sample there are about 540,000 distinct CDR3 sequences; approximately 20% appear just once. About 3.1% of the sample lies in the top ten.

The sequence joins TRBV13 to TRBJ2-3; TRBD2 agrees with 15 junctional bases. The TCR was taken from a human donor who donated a stem cell graft to a child with acute lymphoblastic leukemia. Sample: PBMCs from the stem cell graft donor, taken from the stem cell graft. The CDR3 here reads CASSLRTSGRGSDTQYF. The nucleotides are TGTGCCAGCAGCTTACGGACTAGCGGGAGGGGGTCAGATACGCAGTATTTT.